This T cell receptor (beta chain) is drawn from a study of shared clonotypes between healthy human individuals. Overall study context: CD8 memory received one plate per donor, CD8 naive two, CD4 memory three and CD4 naive three.

General study points: It was expected that sequencing depth would affect clonotype sharing among donors.

Germline loops: CDR1 SEHNR, CDR2 FQNEAQ (reference sequence). The CDR3 covers 11 residues. V was cut by 2 bases and J by 8 bases, with 3 bases left in between. This clone was observed a single time. What it binds is unknown. Replicate PCRs run on sorted subsets employed 200 to 250 ng DNA, approximately 30,000 T cell genomes. The assay was immunoSEQ multiplex PCR, and TCRdb's table has in-frame clones only and misses some. The repertoire holds roughly 1.4 million clones, with just under 99% as singletons. The TCR originated in a man aged 30 to 45 in good health. The sample taken for sequencing was naive CD4+ T cells sorted from blood. Specified subset: CD45RA+ positively selected. The chain has TRBV7-9 and TRBJ2-2; D unresolved. This CDR3 reads CASSLMGELFF. The CDR3, as DNA: TGTGCCAGCAGCTTAATGGGGGAGCTGTTTTTT.